A selection of T cell receptor beta chains follows, all from one sample in a study of blood T cell repertoires in COVID-19. Repertoires were generated with immunoSEQ multiplex PCR, while TCRdb's copy carries only in-frame clones and drops some. The table has around 200,000 clones, 86% seen once. The sequenced material came from peripheral blood. These receptors came from a woman aged 80 or over in a cohort sampled during active or convalescent COVID-19. Each CDR3 is given with its conserved first and last residue. Fields, in order: J gene, V gene, clone size, D gene, CDR3 protein, CDR3 DNA. A D gene is named only where the DNA matches it firmly. The size entry is marked missing in some rows and otherwise reads once, few, many or a size class.

TRBJ1-2,TRBV9,once,TRBD1,CASSEGQGNYGYTF,TGTGCCAGCAGCGAGGGACAGGGCAACTATGGCTACACCTTC
TRBJ1-1,TRBV28,few,-,CASKRARGNTEAFF,TGTGCCAGCAAGAGGGCCAGGGGAAACACTGAAGCTTTCTTT
TRBJ1-5,TRBV21-1,-,-,CASSTIGGRQPQHF,TGTGCCAGCAGCACGATAGGGGGCCGGCAGCCCCAGCATTTT
TRBJ1-2,TRBV18,-,TRBD1,CASSLEQGFGGYTF,TGTGCCAGCTCGCTGGAACAGGGGTTCGGAGGCTACACCTTC
TRBJ1-4,TRBV6-1,-,TRBD1,CASSEASGTGWEKLFF,TGTGCCAGCAGTGAAGCGTCTGGGACAGGGTGGGAAAAACTGTTTTTT
TRBJ2-3,TRBV7-2,-,-,CASSSRWSTDTQYF,TGTGCCAGCAGCTCGAGGTGGAGCACAGATACGCAGTATTTT
TRBJ1-1,TRBV11-2,-,TRBD1,CASSLGQGSTEAFF,TGTGCCAGCAGCCTCGGACAGGGTTCGACTGAAGCTTTCTTT
TRBJ1-3,TRBV25-1,-,TRBD1,CASSPSGQTVHSGNTIYF,TGTGCCAGCTCCCCTTCGGGACAGACCGTCCACTCTGGAAACACCATATATTTT
TRBJ2-3,TRBV11-3,-,-,CASSLRRMGLSTDTQYF,TGTGCCAGCAGCTTGAGGCGTATGGGACTCTCCACAGATACGCAGTATTTT
TRBJ1-2,TRBV27,-,-,CASSFHEAYGYTF,TGTGCCAGCAGTTTCCATGAGGCGTATGGCTACACCTTC
TRBJ1-2,TRBV7-2,-,TRBD1,CASTDTGGLGGYTF,TGTGCCAGCACCGATACAGGGGGCTTAGGAGGCTACACCTTC
TRBJ1-1,TRBV18,-,TRBD1,CASSGRDRGYAFF,TGTGCCAGCTCAGGCCGGGACAGGGGATATGCTTTCTTT
TRBJ2-2,TRBV12-5,-,-,CASGLTTGDFLTGELFF,TGTGCTAGTGGTTTGACTACCGGGGATTTTTTAACCGGGGAGCTGTTTTTT
TRBJ1-5,TRBV27,few,TRBD1,CASSLGTGGDQPQHF,TGTGCCAGCAGCCTAGGGACAGGGGGCGACCAGCCCCAGCATTTT
TRBJ1-2,TRBV5-6,-,TRBD1,CASLDRENYGYTF,TGTGCCAGCCTCGACAGGGAAAACTATGGCTACACCTTC
TRBJ1-2,TRBV20-1,-,-,CSREWNYGYTF,TGCAGTCGTGAGTGGAACTATGGCTACACCTTC
TRBJ2-7,TRBV11-3,-,-,CASSLTGQDEQYF,TGTGCCAGCAGCTTAACAGGGCAGGACGAGCAGTACTTC
TRBJ2-3,TRBV27,-,-,CASSLQRATQITDTQYF,TGTGCCAGCAGTTTACAGCGAGCAACTCAAATCACAGATACGCAGTATTTT
TRBJ2-1,TRBV25-1,-,-,CASSLGGPFNEQFF,TGTGCCAGCAGTCTAGGGGGACCTTTTAATGAGCAGTTCTTC
TRBJ2-1,TRBV5-1,-,TRBD2,CASSRELAGGNEQFF,TGCGCCAGCAGCCGCGAACTAGCGGGGGGCAATGAGCAGTTCTTC
TRBJ1-1,TRBV9,-,-,CASSEGGLNTEAFF,TGTGCCAGCAGCGAGGGCGGGCTGAACACTGAAGCTTTCTTT
TRBJ2-3,TRBV5-4,once,TRBD2,CASSFPAGGVTDTQYF,TGTGCCAGCAGCTTTCCTGCGGGGGGGGTAACAGATACGCAGTATTTT